This TCR beta chain comes out of a study of blood T cell repertoires in COVID-19. Study as a whole: Both acute and convalescent COVID-19 samples were obtained from the United States, Italy and Spain. In each case, the material was cDNA or gDNA derived from T cells, B-cell-depleted T cells, or PBMCs.

Original data processing: Researchers report that nucleated cell counts were estimated from reference gene primer amplification. Data came from immunoSEQ multiplex PCR; TCRdb stores just in-frame clones and leaves some out. The V and J calls and the clone size are those of that table, but D and trimming were determined from the DNA. Of approximately 500,000 clones in the sample, 80% to 90% are singletons; the top ten hold approximately 3.2%. This CDR3 region has 16 residues. V lost 5 bases and J lost 2; bases outside the gene matches: 7. Germline V gives CDR1 SGHNT, CDR2 YYREEE (reference sequence). Material for sequencing was peripheral blood. This clonotype originated in a human donor in a cohort sampled during active COVID-19. The rearrangement links TRBV5-4 to TRBJ2-2; 9 nucleotides line up with TRBD2. CDR3 bases: TGTGCCAGCAGATCCAATAGCGGGAGCAACACCGGGGAGCTGTTTTTT. Its translation: CASRSNSGSNTGELFF.